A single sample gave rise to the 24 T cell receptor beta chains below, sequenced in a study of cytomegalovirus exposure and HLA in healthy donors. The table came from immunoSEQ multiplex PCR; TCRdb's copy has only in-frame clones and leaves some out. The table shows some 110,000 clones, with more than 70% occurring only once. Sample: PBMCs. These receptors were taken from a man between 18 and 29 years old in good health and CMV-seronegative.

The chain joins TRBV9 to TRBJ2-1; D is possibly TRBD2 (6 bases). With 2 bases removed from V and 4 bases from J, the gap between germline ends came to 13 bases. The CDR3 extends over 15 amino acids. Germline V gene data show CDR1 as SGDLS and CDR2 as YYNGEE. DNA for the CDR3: TGTGCCAGCAGCGTCGGGGGAGCCATATACAATGAGCAGTTCTTC. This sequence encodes CASSVGGAIYNEQFF.

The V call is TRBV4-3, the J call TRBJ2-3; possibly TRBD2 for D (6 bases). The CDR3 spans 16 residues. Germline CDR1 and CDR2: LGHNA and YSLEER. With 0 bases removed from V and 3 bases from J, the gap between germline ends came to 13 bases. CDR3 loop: CASSQDQASVTDTQYF. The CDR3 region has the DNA TGCGCCAGCAGCCAAGACCAGGCTAGCGTAACAGATACGCAGTATTTT.

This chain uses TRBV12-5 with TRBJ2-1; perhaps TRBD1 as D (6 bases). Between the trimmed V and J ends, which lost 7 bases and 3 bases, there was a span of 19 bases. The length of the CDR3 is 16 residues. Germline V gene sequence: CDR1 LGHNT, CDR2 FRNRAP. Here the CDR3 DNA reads TGTGCTAGTGCGAAAGGTAGGGGGTTCGGCTACAATGAGCAGTTCTTC. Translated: CASAKGRGFGYNEQFF.

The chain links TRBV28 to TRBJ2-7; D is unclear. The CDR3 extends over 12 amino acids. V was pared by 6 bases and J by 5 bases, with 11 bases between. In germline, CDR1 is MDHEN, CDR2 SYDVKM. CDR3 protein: CASRSSIHEQYF. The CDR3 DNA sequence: TGTGCCAGCAGAAGTAGTATCCACGAGCAGTACTTC. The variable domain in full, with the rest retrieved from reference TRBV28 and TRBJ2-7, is DVKVTQSSRYLVKRTGEKVFLECVQDMDHENMFWYRQDPGLGLRLIYFSYDVKMKEKGDIPEGYSVSREKKERFSLILESASTNQTSMYLCASRSSIHEQYFGPGTRLTVT.

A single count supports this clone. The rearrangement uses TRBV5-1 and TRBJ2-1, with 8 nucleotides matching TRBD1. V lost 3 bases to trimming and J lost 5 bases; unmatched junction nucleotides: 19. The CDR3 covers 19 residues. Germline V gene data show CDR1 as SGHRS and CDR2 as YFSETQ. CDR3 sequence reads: CASSSPRDRLVLYDNEQFF. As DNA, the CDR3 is TGCGCCAGCAGCTCCCCGCGGGACAGGCTAGTCCTCTATGACAATGAGCAGTTCTTC.

This CDR3 reads CASSPQLASDGYEQYF. Written as DNA, the CDR3 is TGTGCCAGCTCACCACAGCTGGCTAGCGATGGGTACGAGCAGTACTTC. The rearrangement uses TRBV18 and TRBJ2-7, with D perhaps matching TRBD2 (6 bases). This CDR3 has 16 residues. Trimming took off 1 base at V and 4 bases at J, with 17 bases between the two ends. Looked up from germline, CDR1 is KGHSH and CDR2 is LQKENI.

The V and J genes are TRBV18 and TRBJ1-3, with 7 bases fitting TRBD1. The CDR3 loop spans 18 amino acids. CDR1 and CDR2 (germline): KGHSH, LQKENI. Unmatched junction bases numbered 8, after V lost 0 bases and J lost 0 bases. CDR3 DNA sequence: TGTGCCAGCTCACCACCGCACCGGGACAGATACTCTGGAAACACCATATATTTT. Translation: CASSPPHRDRYSGNTIYF.

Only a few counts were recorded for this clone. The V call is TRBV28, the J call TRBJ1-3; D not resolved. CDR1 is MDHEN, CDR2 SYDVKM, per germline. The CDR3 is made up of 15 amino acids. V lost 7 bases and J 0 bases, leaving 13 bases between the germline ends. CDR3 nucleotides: TGTGCCAGCAAGGAACTACTATCCTCTGGAAACACCATATATTTT. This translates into CASKELLSSGNTIYF.

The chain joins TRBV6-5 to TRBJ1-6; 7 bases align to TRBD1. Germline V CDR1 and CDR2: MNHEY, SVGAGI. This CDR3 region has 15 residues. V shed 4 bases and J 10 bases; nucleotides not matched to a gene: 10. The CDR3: CASSFRQGDWSPLHF. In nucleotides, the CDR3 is TGTGCCAGCAGTTTCAGACAGGGAGATTGGTCACCCCTCCACTTT.

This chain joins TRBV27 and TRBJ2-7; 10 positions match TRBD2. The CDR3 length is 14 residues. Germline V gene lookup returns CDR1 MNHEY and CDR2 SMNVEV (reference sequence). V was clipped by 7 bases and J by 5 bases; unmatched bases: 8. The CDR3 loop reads CASKSSGRSDEQYF. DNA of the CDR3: TGTGCCAGCAAGTCTAGCGGGAGATCGGACGAGCAGTACTTC.

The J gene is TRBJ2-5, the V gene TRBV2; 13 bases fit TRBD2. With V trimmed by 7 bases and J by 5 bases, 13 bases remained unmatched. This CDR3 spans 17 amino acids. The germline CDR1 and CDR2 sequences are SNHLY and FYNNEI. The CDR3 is CASTQRGTSGVGETQYF. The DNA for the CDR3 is TGTGCCAGCACCCAGAGAGGGACTAGCGGGGTGGGTGAGACCCAGTACTTC.

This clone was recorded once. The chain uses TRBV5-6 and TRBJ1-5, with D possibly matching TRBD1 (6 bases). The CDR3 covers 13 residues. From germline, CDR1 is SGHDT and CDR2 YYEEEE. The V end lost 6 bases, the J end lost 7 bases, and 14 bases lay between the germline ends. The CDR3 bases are TGTGCCAGCAACAAAGGGGGGGGACAGCCCCAGCATTTT. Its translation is CASNKGGGQPQHF.

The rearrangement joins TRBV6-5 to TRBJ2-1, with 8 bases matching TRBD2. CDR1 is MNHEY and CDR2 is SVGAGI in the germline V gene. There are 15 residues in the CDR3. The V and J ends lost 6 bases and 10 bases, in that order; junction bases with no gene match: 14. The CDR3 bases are TGTGCCAGCAGAAACAGCGGGGGACTACAATGGGAGCAGTTCTTC. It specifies CASRNSGGLQWEQFF.

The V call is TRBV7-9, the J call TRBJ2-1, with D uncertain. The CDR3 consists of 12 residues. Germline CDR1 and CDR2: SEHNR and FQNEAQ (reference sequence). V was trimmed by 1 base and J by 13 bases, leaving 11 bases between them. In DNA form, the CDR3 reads TGTGCCAGCAGCTTAGAGGTAGCAACCCAGTTCTTC. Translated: CASSLEVATQFF.

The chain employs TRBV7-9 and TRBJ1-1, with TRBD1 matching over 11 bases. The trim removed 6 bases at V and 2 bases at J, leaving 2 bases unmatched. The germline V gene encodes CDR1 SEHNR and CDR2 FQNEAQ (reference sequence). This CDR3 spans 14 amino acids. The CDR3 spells CASRGTGGNTEAFF. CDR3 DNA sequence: TGTGCCAGCAGGGGGACAGGGGGTAACACTGAAGCTTTCTTT. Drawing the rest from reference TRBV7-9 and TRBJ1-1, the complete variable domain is DTGVSQNPRHKITKRGQNVTFRCDPISEHNRLYWYRQTLGQGPEFLTYFQNEAQLEKSRLLSDRFSAERPKGSFSTLEIQRTEQGDSAMYLCASRGTGGNTEAFFGQGTRLTVV.

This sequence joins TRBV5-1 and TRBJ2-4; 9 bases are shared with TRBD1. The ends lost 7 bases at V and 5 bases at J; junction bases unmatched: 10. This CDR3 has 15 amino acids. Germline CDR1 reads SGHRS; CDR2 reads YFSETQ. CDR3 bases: TGCGCCAGCTCCGGGACAGGGACCTCCGAAAACATTCAGTACTTC. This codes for CASSGTGTSENIQYF.

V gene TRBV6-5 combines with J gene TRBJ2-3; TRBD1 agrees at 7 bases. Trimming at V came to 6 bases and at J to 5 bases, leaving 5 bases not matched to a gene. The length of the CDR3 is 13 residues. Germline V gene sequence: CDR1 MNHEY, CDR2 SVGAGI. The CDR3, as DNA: TGTGCCAGCAGCCTAGGGGGCGTAGATACGCAGTATTTT. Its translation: CASSLGGVDTQYF.

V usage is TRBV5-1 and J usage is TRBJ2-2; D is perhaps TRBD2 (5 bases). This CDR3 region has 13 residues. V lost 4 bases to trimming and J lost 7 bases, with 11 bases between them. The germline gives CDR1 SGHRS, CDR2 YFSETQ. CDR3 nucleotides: TGCGCCAGCAGCGGGCTAGCTAGCGGGGAGCTGTTTTTT. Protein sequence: CASSGLASGELFF.

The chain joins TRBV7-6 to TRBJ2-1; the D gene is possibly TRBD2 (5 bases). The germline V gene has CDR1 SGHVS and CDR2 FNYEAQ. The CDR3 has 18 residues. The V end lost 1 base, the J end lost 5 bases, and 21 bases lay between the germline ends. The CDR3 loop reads CASSLVLYARGSNNEQFF. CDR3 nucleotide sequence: TGTGCCAGCAGCTTAGTTCTCTATGCTCGGGGTTCGAACAATGAGCAGTTCTTC.

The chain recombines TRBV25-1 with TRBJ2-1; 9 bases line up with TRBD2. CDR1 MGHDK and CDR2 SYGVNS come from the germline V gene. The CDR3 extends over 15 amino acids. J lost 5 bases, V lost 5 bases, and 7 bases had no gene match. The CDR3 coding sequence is TGTGCCAGCAGTCTAACTAGCGGGCACGACAATGAGCAGTTCTTC. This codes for CASSLTSGHDNEQFF.

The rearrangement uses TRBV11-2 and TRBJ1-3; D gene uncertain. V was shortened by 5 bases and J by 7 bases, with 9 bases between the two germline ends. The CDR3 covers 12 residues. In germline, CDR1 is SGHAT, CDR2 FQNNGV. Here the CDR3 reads CASSGRANTIYF. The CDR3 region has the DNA TGTGCCAGCAGCGGGCGGGCGAACACCATATATTTT. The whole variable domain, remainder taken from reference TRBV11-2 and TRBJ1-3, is EAGVAQSPRYKIIEKRQSVAFWCNPISGHATLYWYQQILGQGPKLLIQFQNNGVVDDSQLPKDRFSAERLKGVDSTLKIQPAKLEDSAVYLCASSGRANTIYFGEGSWLTVV.

This CDR3 is CASSSSGLPQIQPQHF. DNA of the CDR3: TGTGCCAGCAGCTCGAGTGGACTCCCTCAAATTCAGCCCCAGCATTTT. V is TRBV5-8 and J is TRBJ1-5; no firm D call. Germline CDR1 is SGHTS and CDR2 is YDEGEE. The CDR3 has 16 amino acids. V was clipped by 3 bases and J by 6 bases, with 19 bases between them.

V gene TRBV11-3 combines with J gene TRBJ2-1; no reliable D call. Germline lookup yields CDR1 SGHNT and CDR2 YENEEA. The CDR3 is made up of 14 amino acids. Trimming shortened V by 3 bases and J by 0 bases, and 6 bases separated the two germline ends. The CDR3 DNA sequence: TGTGCCAGCAGCTTGTTCAGCTCCTACAATGAGCAGTTCTTC. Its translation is CASSLFSSYNEQFF.

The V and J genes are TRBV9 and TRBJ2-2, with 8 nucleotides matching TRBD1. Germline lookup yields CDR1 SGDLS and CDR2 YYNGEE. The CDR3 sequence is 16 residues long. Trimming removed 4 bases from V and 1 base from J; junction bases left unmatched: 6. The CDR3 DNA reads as TGTGCCAGCAGCCTGACGGGGACAGGGAACACCGGGGAGCTGTTTTTT. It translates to CASSLTGTGNTGELFF.